This T cell receptor beta chain was profiled in a study of tumor-infiltrating lymphocytes in primary liver carcinoma. Overall study context: The study included patients who were men and women aged 30 to 69 years. There were tumors of stage T1-T3 N0M0, each 4.2 to 10 cm across.

Co-extracted RNA and DNA came from roughly 20-30 mg of unsorted bulk tissue. Those patients suffered from chronic HBV infection and were treatment-naive. This CDR3 spans 18 amino acids. In germline, CDR1 is MGHDK, CDR2 SYGVNS. To note about this clonotype: A single base separates this from a much larger clone, so it may be a read error.

A primer in the constant region served to generate TCR beta cDNA from 500 ng of total RNA. TCR beta libraries came from three nested multiplex PCR rounds using slightly modified ARM-PCR. A C-beta reverse primer was combined with TRBV1-TRBV30 forward primers in the first two PCR rounds, and each round had 10 cycles. MiXCR, applied by TCRdb to the multiplex PCR reads, yields one record per CDR3 protein. The data hold 90,000 to 100,000 distinct CDR3 sequences, with approximately 71% observed a single time. This clonotype was sampled from a woman aged 55-75 years with primary liver carcinoma and hepatitis B virus infection. The sequencing sample was made of liver tumor tissue from sampling region 5. The subset denotes: tumor region T5, tumor centre. This sequence joins TRBV25-1 and TRBJ2-1; D gene ambiguous. The CDR3 nucleotides read TGTGCCAGCAGTGAGCCGACCGTGTTCGGCGGCTCCTACAATGATCAGTTCTTC. The encoded protein is CASSEPTVFGGSYNDQFF.